This T cell receptor (beta chain) was sequenced during a study of somatic mutations in cytotoxic T cells in rheumatoid arthritis. Generated by immunoSEQ multiplex PCR, the TCRdb table keeps only in-frame clones and is missing some. The sample has tens of thousands of clones; roughly four fifths are singletons. The CDR3 has 15 residues. V shed 1 base and J 7 bases; nucleotides not matched to a gene: 7. CDR1 MGHRA and CDR2 YSYEKL come from the germline V gene. With regard to this clone: Its target is not known.

Study-wide points: Antigen targets of the expanded CD8+ clones remained unidentified.

The V call is TRBV4-1, the J call TRBJ1-5, with 7 nucleotides matching TRBD1. The sequenced sample was CD8+ T cells sorted from blood. The receptor's source is a man aged 35-49 years in good health. CDR3 residues: CASSQGAGGGQPQHF. The CDR3 bases are TGCGCCAGCAGCCAAGGGGCAGGGGGAGGGCAGCCCCAGCATTTT.